A selection of T cell receptor beta chains follows, all from one sample in a study of CD8 T cells in ankylosing spondylitis. TCRdb recomputed calls from the 5' RACE reads with MiXCR, one row per CDR3 protein. The table lists approximately 38,000 distinct CDR3 sequences, less than 3% of them singletons. The sample consisted of blood, either unsorted or a sorted T cell fraction (not recorded which). These TCRs come from a male donor with ankylosing spondylitis or in good health (not recorded which). Each CDR3 is given with its conserved first and last residue. Each record gives: D gene, clone size, V gene, J gene, CDR3 protein, CDR3 DNA. The D gene is left open where the match is weak. Expanded clones are given a class, and other clones once, few, many or no size at all.

>NA|many|TRBV9|TRBJ2-3
CASSVGGRAVPDTQYF
TGTGCCAGCAGCGTGGGGGGGCGCGCAGTCCCAGATACGCAGTATTTT
>NA|many|TRBV9|TRBJ2-5
CASSPRGGETQYF
TGTGCCAGCAGCCCCCGAGGGGGAGAGACCCAGTACTTC
>NA|many|TRBV9|TRBJ2-7
CASSVDFGIYEQYF
TGTGCCAGCAGCGTAGACTTCGGCATCTACGAGCAGTACTTC
>TRBD1|many|TRBV9|TRBJ1-2
CASSVEPGGRLDYGYTF
TGTGCCAGCAGCGTAGAGCCAGGGGGGCGACTGGACTATGGCTACACCTTC
>TRBD1|NA|TRBV9|TRBJ1-4
CASSSYRGEKLFF
TGTGCCAGCAGCTCATACAGGGGTGAAAAACTGTTTTTT
>NA|many|TRBV9|TRBJ2-3
CASSPVTDTQYF
TGTGCCAGCAGCCCCGTCACAGATACGCAGTATTTT
>NA|many|TRBV9|TRBJ2-1
CASSGPGGGYDNEQFF
TGTGCCAGCAGTGGACCTGGAGGCGGGTACGACAATGAGCAGTTCTTC
>NA|many|TRBV9|TRBJ1-2
CASSYAGTDYGYTF
TGTGCCAGCAGCTACGCCGGGACCGACTATGGCTACACCTTC
>TRBD2|many|TRBV9|TRBJ2-7
CASSRTSFHEQYF
TGTGCCAGCAGCAGGACTAGCTTTCACGAGCAGTACTTC
>NA|many|TRBV9|TRBJ2-5
CASSVVPGNQETQYF
TGTGCCAGCAGCGTAGTACCGGGTAATCAAGAGACCCAGTACTTC
>NA|many|TRBV9|TRBJ1-5
CASSVGGRSNQPQHF
TGTGCCAGCAGCGTAGGGGGGCGAAGCAATCAGCCCCAGCATTTT
>NA|many|TRBV9|TRBJ2-1
CASSSQDVEQFF
TGTGCCAGCAGCTCCCAGGATGTTGAGCAGTTCTTC
>TRBD1|many|TRBV9|TRBJ1-1
CASSVFPPGQGNTEAFF
TGTGCCAGCAGCGTATTCCCCCCGGGACAGGGGAACACTGAAGCTTTCTTT
>NA|medium-sized|TRBV9|TRBJ2-1
CASSVGHSSYNEQFF
TGTGCCAGCAGCGTCGGACATAGCTCCTACAATGAGCAGTTCTTC
>NA|many|TRBV9|TRBJ2-7
CASSDRNTGEQYF
TGTGCCAGCAGCGATCGGAATACGGGCGAGCAGTACTTC
>TRBD2|many|TRBV9|TRBJ2-1
CASSVEVAGGPEQFF
TGTGCCAGCAGCGTAGAGGTAGCGGGAGGGCCCGAGCAGTTCTTC
>NA|many|TRBV9|TRBJ1-6
CASSAGGRSSYNSPLHF
TGTGCCAGCAGCGCCGGGGGCCGGAGCTCCTATAATTCACCCCTCCACTTT
>NA|many|TRBV9|TRBJ2-1
CASSVYISSYNEQFF
TGTGCCAGCAGCGTGTATATCAGCTCCTACAATGAGCAGTTCTTC
>NA|many|TRBV9|TRBJ2-5
CASSGHRDRSEETQYF
TGTGCCAGCAGCGGTCATCGAGACAGGAGTGAGGAGACCCAGTACTTC
>NA|many|TRBV9|TRBJ2-7
CASSVAVQGYEQYF
TGTGCCAGCAGCGTAGCGGTCCAGGGCTACGAGCAGTACTTC
>NA|many|TRBV9|TRBJ1-2
CASSSTGPHYGYTF
TGTGCCAGCAGTAGCACGGGGCCCCACTATGGCTACACCTTC
>TRBD1|many|TRBV9|TRBJ2-7
CASSTDRGRDEQYF
TGTGCCAGCAGCACCGACAGGGGACGGGACGAGCAGTACTTC
>NA|many|TRBV9|TRBJ2-7
CASSVGRNSYEQYF
TGTGCCAGCAGCGTAGGTCGGAACAGCTACGAGCAGTACTTC
>NA|many|TRBV9|TRBJ2-7
CASSVDFTARYEQYF
TGTGCCAGCAGCGTAGACTTCACAGCTCGCTACGAGCAGTACTTC
>TRBD1|many|TRBV9|TRBJ2-3
CASSAGDSPTDTQYF
TGTGCCAGCAGCGCCGGGGACAGTCCCACAGATACGCAGTATTTT
>TRBD2|many|TRBV9|TRBJ2-1
CASSVGLAGRSARQFF
TGTGCCAGCAGCGTAGGACTAGCGGGAAGGAGCGCTCGGCAGTTCTTC
>TRBD2|many|TRBV9|TRBJ2-4
CASSPIAGVGKNIQYF
TGTGCCAGCAGCCCCATAGCGGGAGTGGGCAAAAACATTCAGTACTTC
>TRBD2|many|TRBV9|TRBJ2-1
CASSVDPAGGNEQFF
TGTGCCAGCAGCGTAGATCCAGCGGGAGGAAATGAGCAGTTCTTC
>NA|many|TRBV9|TRBJ2-1
CASSVGRLTYNEQFF
TGTGCCAGCAGCGTAGGAAGGCTGACCTACAATGAGCAGTTCTTC
>TRBD2|many|TRBV9|TRBJ2-2
CATSGGAGESGELFF
TGTGCCACCTCCGGTGGGGCGGGAGAATCCGGGGAGCTGTTTTTT
>TRBD2|few|TRBV9|TRBJ2-3
CASSVGRGGRIADTQYF
TGTGCCAGCAGCGTAGGGCGCGGCGGGAGGATCGCAGATACGCAGTATTTT
>NA|many|TRBV9|TRBJ1-4
CASSVTALANEKLFF
TGTGCCAGCAGCGTGACGGCGCTAGCTAATGAAAAACTGTTTTTT
>NA|medium-sized|TRBV9|TRBJ2-2
CASSQLGSLPTGELFF
TGTGCCAGCAGCCAGTTAGGTTCCCTCCCTACCGGGGAGCTGTTTTTT
>NA|few|TRBV9|TRBJ2-5
CASSVGEAGLRETQYF
TGTGCCAGCAGCGTGGGGGAGGCAGGGTTACGGGAGACCCAGTACTTC
>TRBD2|many|TRBV9|TRBJ2-1
CASSARPVSGIRSEQFF
TGTGCCAGCAGCGCCCGCCCTGTTAGCGGGATAAGGAGTGAGCAGTTCTTC
>NA|many|TRBV9|TRBJ1-1
CASSVGGRLNTEAFF
TGTGCCAGCAGCGTGGGGGGACGGCTGAACACTGAAGCTTTCTTT
>NA|many|TRBV9|TRBJ2-7
CASSVGPLVYEQYF
TGTGCCAGCAGCGTAGGGCCCCTCGTCTACGAGCAGTACTTC
>TRBD1|many|TRBV9|TRBJ1-2
CASSTPGQALYGYTF
TGTGCCAGCAGCACCCCGGGACAGGCCCTCTATGGCTACACCTTC
>NA|many|TRBV9|TRBJ2-3
CASSVGWWGTDTQYF
TGTGCCAGCAGCGTAGGGTGGTGGGGCACAGATACGCAGTATTTT
>TRBD2|many|TRBV9|TRBJ2-3
CASSERLAGGDTQYF
TGTGCCAGCAGCGAAAGACTAGCGGGAGGAGATACGCAGTATTTT
>TRBD2|many|TRBV9|TRBJ2-5
CASSVGRAGSYETQYF
TGTGCCAGCAGCGTCGGTAGAGCGGGATCTTATGAGACCCAGTACTTC
>NA|many|TRBV9|TRBJ2-1
CASSAGTVKYEQFF
TGTGCCAGCAGCGCCGGGACGGTGAAGTATGAGCAGTTCTTC